This passage covers 31 T cell receptor beta chains from one sample sequenced in a study of identical twins. A single record per CDR3 protein comes from TCRdb applying MiXCR to the 5' RACE reads. The sample has 750,000 to 950,000 distinct CDR3 sequences, about 12% seen once. The data also belong to a second study, concerning yellow fever vaccine responses in identical twins.

The sample consisted of PBMCs. The receptor source for this set is a woman aged 18-29 years in good health.

This clonotype was seen a handful of times. This chain joins TRBV13 and TRBJ2-5, with 8 positions matching TRBD2. The CDR3 spans 16 residues. CDR1 is PRHDT, CDR2 FYEKMQ, per germline (reference sequence). V was clipped by 2 bases and J by 3 bases; unmatched bases: 8. The CDR3 loop is CASSLLQGSGEETQYF. The CDR3 nucleotides read TGTGCCAGCAGCTTACTACAGGGTAGCGGGGAAGAGACCCAGTACTTC.

This clonotype was recorded a few times. The V gene is TRBV7-9, the J gene TRBJ1-5, with D hard to call. This CDR3 has 14 residues. Looked up from germline, CDR1 is SEHNR and CDR2 is FQNEAQ (reference sequence). With 5 bases removed from V and 3 bases from J, the gap between germline ends came to 11 bases. The CDR3 nucleotides read TGTGCCAGCAGCACGACGGGTAACAATCAGCCCCAGCATTTT. It specifies CASSTTGNNQPQHF.

This clonotype was seen a handful of times. This chain uses TRBV19 with TRBJ2-2, with a tentative D call TRBD1 (6 bases). The germline V gene has CDR1 LNHDA and CDR2 SQIVND (reference sequence). Deletions cut 5 bases from V and 3 bases from J, with 19 bases between. The CDR3 is 17 residues long. The CDR3 loop reads CASSPLLSGVYTGELFF. The DNA of the CDR3 is TGTGCCAGTAGTCCGCTTTTGTCAGGGGTTTACACCGGGGAGCTGTTTTTT.

There are a few counts of this clonotype. This chain joins TRBV7-2 and TRBJ2-1; 10 bases align to TRBD2. J was trimmed by 4 bases and V by 5 bases; bases with no gene match: 5. The length of the CDR3 is 15 residues. Germline V lookup: CDR1 SGHTA, CDR2 FQGNSA. The CDR3 DNA reads TGTGCCAGCAGCCACCCTAGCGGGGGATACAATGAGCAGTTCTTC. Its translation is CASSHPSGGYNEQFF.

Many counts were recorded for this clonotype. The CDR3 spells CASSQAGQGNQPQHF. CDR3 bases: TGTGCCAGCAGCCAGGCGGGACAGGGGAATCAGCCCCAGCATTTT. The chain couples TRBV3-1 to TRBJ1-5; 10 bases align to TRBD1. Germline loops: CDR1 LGHDT, CDR2 YNNKEL (reference sequence). The V segment lost 3 bases and the J segment 4 bases; nucleotides outside the gene matches: 3. The CDR3 length is 15 residues. Supplemented by reference TRBV3-1 and TRBJ1-5, the full variable domain reads DTAVSQTPKYLVTQMGNDKSIKCEQNLGHDTMYWYKQDSKKFLKIMFSYNNKELIINETVPNRFSPKSPDKAHLNLHINSLELGDSAVYFCASSQAGQGNQPQHFGDGTRLSIL.

This chain connects TRBV2 to TRBJ2-7; maybe TRBD1 (5 bases). CDR1 is SNHLY and CDR2 is FYNNEI in the germline V gene. With 0 bases removed from V and 3 bases from J, the gap between germline ends came to 12 bases. There are 15 residues in the CDR3. The CDR3 reads CASSEAQGSYYEQYF. CDR3 sequence (DNA): TGTGCCAGCAGTGAAGCGCAGGGTTCCTACTACGAGCAGTACTTC.

The table lists this clonotype with many counts. The V and J genes are TRBV10-3 and TRBJ1-1, with D uncertain. This CDR3 spans 14 amino acids. Deletions cut 5 bases from V and 0 bases from J, with 10 bases between. The germline V gene has CDR1 ENHRY and CDR2 SYGVKD. In DNA, the CDR3 is TGTGCCATCAGTATGGAGGGTTTGAACACTGAAGCTTTCTTT. Its protein product is CAISMEGLNTEAFF.

This clonotype showed up just a few times. The chain combines TRBV3-1 with TRBJ2-7; 7 bases map to TRBD1. This CDR3 comprises 13 residues. Per germline, CDR1 LGHDT and CDR2 YNNKEL (reference sequence). Trimming at V came to 4 bases and at J to 2 bases, leaving 2 bases not matched to a gene. The CDR3 loop is CASSRGTAYEQYV. The CDR3 DNA reads TGTGCCAGCAGCCGTGGGACAGCCTACGAGCAGTACGTC.

This clonotype was seen a handful of times. The chain employs TRBV10-3 and TRBJ2-3; D is possibly TRBD1 (6 bases). The germline CDR1 and CDR2 sequences are ENHRY and SYGVKD. The V end was cut by 6 bases, the J end by 6 bases, with 19 bases between. The CDR3 has 15 residues. CDR3 nucleotides: TGTGCCATCAGCTTCTCTCAGGGGATTGGGGATACGCAGTATTTT. Protein: CAISFSQGIGDTQYF.

This chain uses TRBV2 with TRBJ2-1; 11 positions agree with TRBD2. Germline-derived CDR1 and CDR2 are SNHLY and FYNNEI. The CDR3 length is 19 residues. The J segment lost 0 bases and the V segment lost 2 bases, leaving 9 bases of the junction unmatched. Here the CDR3 reads CASSETSGGKMVSYNEQFF. Here the CDR3 DNA reads TGTGCCAGCAGTGAAACTAGCGGGGGAAAGATGGTCTCCTACAATGAGCAGTTCTTC.

This clonotype was found many times. This rearrangement joins TRBV6-1 to TRBJ2-2, with D uncertain. CDR3 length equals 14 residues. V lost 6 bases, J lost 0 bases, and 8 bases lay in between. CDR1 and CDR2 (germline): MNHNS, SASEGT. The CDR3 protein is CASRGGPNTGELFF. In DNA, the CDR3 is TGTGCCAGCAGGGGCGGACCGAACACCGGGGAGCTGTTTTTT.

This clonotype appeared a few times. The chain links TRBV20-1 to TRBJ2-2; possibly TRBD2 for D (6 bases). The CDR3 is 15 amino acids. The germline gives CDR1 DFQATT, CDR2 SNEGSKA (reference sequence). Trimming shortened V by 0 bases and J by 4 bases, and 12 bases separated the two germline ends. The CDR3, as DNA: TGCAGTGCTAGAGATCAATTGGGGGGCACCGGGGAGCTGTTTTTT. This translates into CSARDQLGGTGELFF.

This sequence joins TRBV28 and TRBJ2-7; the D is unclear. The CDR3 consists of 14 residues. V was shortened by 5 bases and J by 2 bases, with 13 bases between the two germline ends. CDR1 and CDR2 (germline): MDHEN, SYDVKM. The CDR3 is CASSPTSRTYEQYV. The CDR3 nucleotides read TGTGCCAGCAGTCCCACCTCTAGGACCTACGAGCAGTACGTC.

This clonotype came up a few times. The CDR3 loop reads CSLGPWETQYF. As DNA, the CDR3 is TGCAGCCTAGGGCCATGGGAGACCCAGTACTTC. The chain joins TRBV20-1 to TRBJ2-5, with no clear D. CDR1 DFQATT and CDR2 SNEGSKA come from the germline V gene (reference sequence). The CDR3 spans 11 residues.

The chain joins TRBV20-1 to TRBJ1-1, with TRBD1 matching over 9 bases. The CDR3 runs to 13 residues. Unmatched junction bases numbered 2, after V lost 2 bases and J lost 4 bases. Per the germline V gene, CDR1 is DFQATT and CDR2 is SNEGSKA (reference sequence). CDR3: CSARKQGATEAFF. Written as DNA, the CDR3 is TGCAGTGCTAGAAAACAGGGGGCCACTGAAGCTTTCTTT.

This clonotype has just a few counts. The J gene is TRBJ1-1, the V gene TRBV4-1, with 8 bases fitting TRBD1. The V gene's germline CDR1 is MGHRA and CDR2 YSYEKL. Trimming took 3 bases from V and 4 from J; bases not matched to a gene: 7. This CDR3 is built from 15 residues. CDR3 region: CASSHADRGSTEAFF. CDR3 in DNA: TGCGCCAGCAGCCATGCTGACAGGGGAAGCACTGAAGCTTTCTTT.

This clonotype was seen more than once but under ten times. The chain employs TRBV20-1 and TRBJ2-7, with D possibly being TRBD2 (6 bases). The germline V gene has CDR1 DFQATT and CDR2 SNEGSKA (reference sequence). V lost 3 bases and J 6 bases, leaving 21 bases between the germline ends. There are 15 residues in the CDR3. CDR3 nucleotides: TGCAGTGCTAGTCTCCTTCGGGGGAGTACAGGCGAGCAGTACTTC. As protein: CSASLLRGSTGEQYF.

The sample holds a few counts of this clonotype. The chain carries TRBV12-3 or TRBV12-4 and TRBJ1-4; D is uncertain. The CDR3 is 14 residues long. V lost 5 bases and J 7 bases, leaving 14 bases between the germline ends. The DNA of the CDR3 is TGTGCCAGCAGTCCCGGCGGGGTTGGTGAAAAACTGTTTTTT. This gives the protein CASSPGGVGEKLFF.

This clonotype was recorded at least ten times. CDR3 DNA sequence: TGCGCCAGCAGCCAAGTACTAGCGGAGACCTACGAGCAGTACTTC. Its translation: CASSQVLAETYEQYF. The chain is built from TRBV4-1 and TRBJ2-7; TRBD2 matches at 8 bases. The CDR3 is made up of 15 amino acids. The junction had 4 bases not matched to a gene; V was cut back by 1 base and J by 2 bases. The V gene's germline CDR1 is MGHRA and CDR2 YSYEKL.

A few counts support this clonotype. The chain links TRBV6-2 or TRBV6-3 to TRBJ2-1; D assignment may be TRBD1 or TRBD2 (5 bases each). The germline gives CDR1 MNHEY, CDR2 SVGEGT. There are 11 residues in the CDR3. The V end lost 7 bases, the J end lost 13 bases, and 14 bases lay between the germline ends. CDR3 sequence (DNA): TGTGCCAGCAAAGCTGAGGGGCTTCAGTTCTTC. Amino acid sequence: CASKAEGLQFF.

This clonotype appeared a few times. The V call is TRBV6-1, the J call TRBJ2-5, with D hard to call. V was pared by 5 bases and J by 5 bases, with 21 bases between. Germline loops: CDR1 MNHNS, CDR2 SASEGT. The length of the CDR3 is 16 residues. For the CDR3, the DNA is TGTGCCAGCAGTCCTAGTTTCCTGGGTACTCTGGAGACCCAGTACTTC. It translates to CASSPSFLGTLETQYF.

This clonotype has more than one count but fewer than ten. The V call is TRBV12-3 or TRBV12-4, the J call TRBJ2-5, with D unresolved. The CDR3 is 15 amino acids. V was cut by 6 bases and J by 2 bases, with 16 bases left in between. The CDR3 DNA is TGTGCCAGCAGGGGTTCGGGCTTGACTCAAGAGACCCAGTACTTC. Translated, it gives CASRGSGLTQETQYF.

This clonotype was seen a few times. The chain employs TRBV28 and TRBJ2-3; TRBD2 matches 9 bases. The length of the CDR3 is 16 residues. The V gene end was trimmed by 10 bases and the J gene end by 2 bases; junction bases not matched to a gene: 13. Germline-derived CDR1 and CDR2 are MDHEN and SYDVKM. In DNA, the CDR3 is TGTGCCACGGTTTCTAGCGGGACTAGGTACACAGATACGCAGTATTTT. Protein: CATVSSGTRYTDTQYF.

J is TRBJ2-6 and V is TRBV5-1, with D possibly being TRBD1 or TRBD2 (5 bases each). The CDR3 is made up of 19 amino acids. Per the germline V gene, CDR1 is SGHRS and CDR2 is YFSETQ. Trimming took off 0 bases at V and 4 bases at J, with 20 bases between the two ends. CDR3 nucleotides: TGCGCCAGCAGCTTGGACAGTAGACGTGGGGGTTGGGGGGCCAACGTCCTGACTTTC. Its translation: CASSLDSRRGGWGANVLTF. The full variable domain, its missing parts supplied by reference TRBV5-1 and TRBJ2-6, is KAGVTQTPRYLIKTRGQQVTLSCSPISGHRSVSWYQQTPGQGLQFLFEYFSETQRNKGNFPGRFSGRQFSNSRSEMNVSTLELGDSALYLCASSLDSRRGGWGANVLTFGAGSRLTVL.

The chain uses TRBV4-1 and TRBJ1-6; D is unclear. Germline lookup yields CDR1 MGHRA and CDR2 YSYEKL. The CDR3 runs 15 residues. Trimming removed 3 bases from V and 9 bases from J, with 15 bases in between. The DNA of the CDR3 is TGCGCCAGCAGCCACCCCGAGCGCCTGAGTTCACCCCTCCACTTT. Its translation is CASSHPERLSSPLHF.

This clonotype has a count of ten or more. The V gene is TRBV12-3 or TRBV12-4, the J gene TRBJ2-3; 10 nucleotides line up with TRBD2. The CDR3 consists of 15 residues. Germline trimming cut 1 base from V and 6 bases from J; bases unmatched to any gene: 4. The CDR3 spells CASSLEASGSDTQYF. The CDR3 nucleotides read TGTGCCAGCAGTTTAGAGGCTAGCGGGAGTGATACGCAGTATTTT.

This clonotype was recorded at least ten times. The chain recombines TRBV3-1 with TRBJ2-3; 12 nucleotides align to TRBD2. Looked up from germline, CDR1 is LGHDT and CDR2 is YNNKEL (reference sequence). CDR3 size: 16 residues. With V trimmed by 4 bases and J by 3 bases, 5 bases remained unmatched. The CDR3 region is CASSRTSGMRTDTQYF. Here the CDR3 DNA reads TGTGCCAGCAGCCGGACTAGCGGGATGAGGACAGATACGCAGTATTTT.

This clonotype has only a few counts. CDR3 DNA: TGTGCCAGCAGCGTAGTGGCGGCAGGCACTGAAGCTTTCTTT. It translates to CASSVVAAGTEAFF. This chain links TRBV9 with TRBJ1-1, with D unclear. Germline CDR1 and CDR2: SGDLS and YYNGEE. There are 14 residues in the CDR3. V was cut by 0 bases and J by 4 bases, with 10 bases left in between.

The gene calls are TRBV20-1 and TRBJ2-1; 8 bases line up with TRBD2. CDR1 is DFQATT, CDR2 SNEGSKA, per germline (reference sequence). J lost 3 bases, V lost 5 bases, and 6 bases had no gene match. The CDR3 runs 14 residues. This CDR3 is CSARPAGVYNEQFF. CDR3 bases: TGCAGTGCTCGCCCAGCGGGAGTCTACAATGAGCAGTTCTTC.

This chain joins TRBV6-1 and TRBJ1-1; 11 bases map to TRBD1. Trimming removed 6 bases from V and 1 base from J; junction bases left unmatched: 1. Germline values: CDR1 MNHNS, CDR2 SASEGT. The CDR3 runs 14 residues. The CDR3 DNA reads TGTGCCAGCAGGGACAGGGGGCAGAACACTGAAGCTTTCTTT. Protein: CASRDRGQNTEAFF.

The chain has TRBV18 and TRBJ2-2; 7 nucleotides align to TRBD1. The trim removed 3 bases at V and 10 bases at J, leaving 8 bases unmatched. Germline V gives CDR1 KGHSH, CDR2 LQKENI. There are 14 residues in the CDR3. DNA of the CDR3: TGTGCCAGCTCACCGGCACAGGGGTTTGTGGAGCTGTTTTTT. It is translated as CASSPAQGFVELFF.